A selection of T cell receptor beta chains follows, all from one sample in a study of blood T cell repertoires in COVID-19. The assay was immunoSEQ multiplex PCR, and TCRdb's table has in-frame clones only and misses some. Of around 140,000 clones in the sample, more than 60% were seen once. The sample comprised peripheral blood. All receptors come from a woman in her sixties or seventies with acute or convalescent COVID-19. Each CDR3 is given with its conserved first and last residue. The D gene is left open where the match is weak. Only part of the rows carry a size: once, few, many, or a class if the clone is expanded.

V gene	D gene	clone size	J gene	CDR3 DNA	CDR3 protein
TRBV3-1/TRBV3-2	-	-	TRBJ1-1	TGTGCCAGCAGCCCCCCGGCTTTCTTT	CASSPPAFF
TRBV19	TRBD1	-	TRBJ2-7	TGTGCCAGTAGTCGGGACAGGGGGCTGGGGGAGCAGTACTTC	CASSRDRGLGEQYF
TRBV6-1	-	-	TRBJ1-1	TGTGCCAGCAGTTCCAGGGTTCTGGGCACTGAAGCTTTCTTT	CASSSRVLGTEAFF
TRBV6-6	-	few	TRBJ2-5	TGTGCCAGCAGCGAAGGCGAGGGCTGGGCCCAGTACTTC	CASSEGEGWAQYF
TRBV15	-	-	TRBJ2-6	TGTGCCACCAGCAGTTCGGGGGTCCTCTCCTCTGGGGCCAACGTCCTGACTTTC	CATSSSGVLSSGANVLTF
TRBV19	-	-	TRBJ2-7	TGTGCCAGTAGTATTTCCGACAGTTTTGAGCAGTACTTC	CASSISDSFEQYF
TRBV28	TRBD1	-	TRBJ2-1	TGTGCCAGCAGTTTATTTGGCCACCGGGACAGGGGAAGAAATGAGCAGTTCTTC	CASSLFGHRDRGRNEQFF
TRBV9	-	-	TRBJ2-2	TGTGCCAGCAGCCCGGAGTTTCGAGGTGGGACCGGGGAGCTGTTTTTT	CASSPEFRGGTGELFF
TRBV29-1	TRBD2	-	TRBJ2-7	TGCAGCGTGCCCTTAGCGGGAGGGGCCGCCTACGAGCAGTACTTC	CSVPLAGGAAYEQYF
TRBV5-1	TRBD1	-	TRBJ2-7	TGCGCCAGCAGCACAGGGGGCTTAACCTACGAGCAGTACTTC	CASSTGGLTYEQYF
TRBV27	-	-	TRBJ2-1	TGTGCCAGCAGTTACCGGGGGGCTTTCCCATTTTACAATGAGCAGTTCTTC	CASSYRGAFPFYNEQFF
TRBV19	-	-	TRBJ2-7	TGTGCCAGTAGTCCAGGCCTTTCCTACGAGCAGTACTTC	CASSPGLSYEQYF
TRBV10-3	TRBD1	few	TRBJ1-2	TGTGCCATCAGTGAACCCGACAGGGGAGCGGTCTATGGCTACACCTTC	CAISEPDRGAVYGYTF
TRBV11-2	-	once	TRBJ2-2	TGTGCCAGCAGCTTAGATCTTCCACAGGGAGGGACCGGGGAGCTGTTTTTT	CASSLDLPQGGTGELFF
TRBV24-1	TRBD1	-	TRBJ2-1	TGTGCCACCAGTGGCCATACCGGGGACAGGGTACACAATGAGCAGTTCTTC	CATSGHTGDRVHNEQFF
TRBV10-2	-	-	TRBJ1-2	TGCGCCAGCAAAAAAGAGGAAGGCTCTAACTATGGCTACACCTTC	CASKKEEGSNYGYTF
TRBV28	-	few	TRBJ2-5	TGTGCCAGCAGCCCGGCCGTGCTAGGTTATCAAGAGACCCAGTACTTC	CASSPAVLGYQETQYF
TRBV10-3	TRBD2	few	TRBJ2-5	TGTGCCATCAGTGGCTCGAACCTTGGACTAGCGGGGGGGGAGACCCAGTACTTC	CAISGSNLGLAGGETQYF
TRBV6-6	-	few	TRBJ2-4	TGTGCCAGCAGCCGGGGAGTGGCCAAAAACATTCAGTACTTC	CASSRGVAKNIQYF
TRBV6-5	-	-	TRBJ2-3	TGTGCCAGCAGCCTCGGGGTCCCGGATACGCAGTATTTT	CASSLGVPDTQYF
TRBV7-2	TRBD1	once	TRBJ1-6	TGTGCCAGCAGCTTAGGAGGGACAGATAATTCACCCCTCCACTTT	CASSLGGTDNSPLHF
TRBV12-3/TRBV12-4	TRBD1	once	TRBJ2-5	TGTGCCAGCAGTACAATGACAGGGACGACCCAGTACTTC	CASSTMTGTTQYF
TRBV7-2	TRBD1	once	TRBJ1-4	TGTGCCAGCAGCTTAGGGACAGGGGTGTCTAATGAAAAACTGTTTTTT	CASSLGTGVSNEKLFF
TRBV6-2/TRBV6-3	TRBD1	-	TRBJ2-3	TGTGCCAGCAGTTACCGACAGGGAACAGATACGCAGTATTTT	CASSYRQGTDTQYF
TRBV28	-	few	TRBJ1-5	TGTGCCAGCAGGACAGGAAATCAGCCCCAGCATTTT	CASRTGNQPQHF
TRBV6-6	-	-	TRBJ1-3	TGTGCCAGTTTTTTTAGCGTGGGAAACACCATATATTTT	CASFFSVGNTIYF
TRBV6-5	TRBD1	-	TRBJ1-6	TGTGCCAGCAGCCTAGGGACAGGGGAAACTTCACCCCTCCACTTT	CASSLGTGETSPLHF
TRBV9	TRBD1	-	TRBJ2-2	TGTGCCAGCAGCGTAGAGGGGACAGCTGTCGGCGGGGAGCTGTTTTTT	CASSVEGTAVGGELFF
TRBV25-1	TRBD1	-	TRBJ2-7	TGTGCCAGCGCCGGACAGGGGACGTTCGGCGAGCAGTACTTC	CASAGQGTFGEQYF
TRBV5-6	TRBD1	-	TRBJ2-7	TGTGCCAGCAGCTTGGCCGGACAGGGTTTCTACGAGCAGTACTTC	CASSLAGQGFYEQYF
TRBV27	TRBD1	-	TRBJ2-7	TGTGCCAGCAGACTAGGGGGACAGGGCTCCTACGAGCAGTACTTC	CASRLGGQGSYEQYF
TRBV28	-	-	TRBJ1-1	TGTGCCAGCACCAAACAGGGTCCGAACACTGAAGCTTTCTTT	CASTKQGPNTEAFF
TRBV6-1	-	-	TRBJ2-1	TGTGCCAGCAGTGAAGCGCGCCAGGCCCATGAGCAGTTCTTC	CASSEARQAHEQFF
TRBV4-3	TRBD1	-	TRBJ1-6	TGCGCCAGCAGCCAAGACCCCCCGGGACAGGATTCTTCACCCCTCCACTTT	CASSQDPPGQDSSPLHF
TRBV10-2	TRBD1	-	TRBJ1-4	TGCGCCAGCAGTGAGTCGACAGGGTTGGAAAAACTGTTTTTT	CASSESTGLEKLFF
TRBV5-1	-	-	TRBJ1-2	TGCGCCAGCAGCACGACTGCGACCTATGGCTACACCTTC	CASSTTATYGYTF
TRBV5-1	TRBD2	-	TRBJ2-5	TGCGCCAGCAGGTGGGAGATTAGCGGGAGCTTAGAGACCCAGTACTTC	CASRWEISGSLETQYF
TRBV28	-	-	TRBJ2-1	TGTGCCAGCAGTCTTATCGGGCTTAGCGAGGTCACAATCGAGCAGTTCTTC	CASSLIGLSEVTIEQFF
TRBV19	-	-	TRBJ1-6	TGTGCCAGTAGTACAGACCTTAATAATTCACCCCTCCACTTT	CASSTDLNNSPLHF
TRBV6-6	-	few	TRBJ2-1	TGTGCCAGCAGCTATAGCGGCTCAAGAGGATACAATGAGCAGTTCTTC	CASSYSGSRGYNEQFF
TRBV29-1	-	many	TRBJ1-1	TGCAGCGTTGAACTCTTGGCAGTCATGAACACTGAAGCTTTCTTT	CSVELLAVMNTEAFF
TRBV21-1	-	few	TRBJ1-1	TGTGCCAGCAGCAAAACCCGGGACAGTTTGAACACTGAAGCTTTCTTT	CASSKTRDSLNTEAFF
TRBV5-1	TRBD2	few	TRBJ2-3	TGCGCCAGCAGCACAAGCGGGAGGAGCACAGATACGCAGTATTTT	CASSTSGRSTDTQYF
TRBV5-4	-	-	TRBJ2-1	TGTGCCAGCAGCCGGGCCTCGTCTGGCGGGCCGTACAATGAGCAGTTCTTC	CASSRASSGGPYNEQFF
TRBV3-1/TRBV3-2	-	-	TRBJ2-3	TGTGCCAGCAGCATGTTCGGGGGAAGCACAGATACGCAGTATTTT	CASSMFGGSTDTQYF
TRBV2	TRBD2	once	TRBJ2-3	TGTGCCAGCAGGAGGGGGAGCGGGGGGCACGTTACAAGCACAGATACGCAGTATTTT	CASRRGSGGHVTSTDTQYF
TRBV29-1	TRBD2	few	TRBJ2-3	TGCAGCGTTGAAGATCAGGACTTGCGGGAGGGCCGCCCCAGCACAGATACGCAGTATTTT	CSVEDQDLREGRPSTDTQYF
TRBV7-9	-	few	TRBJ2-7	TGTGCCAGCAGCTTAGCACAGGGAGGGAACGAGCAGTACTTC	CASSLAQGGNEQYF
TRBV6-6	-	few	TRBJ2-7	TGTGCCAGCAGCTTCCCTGCGTCGGAGCAGTACTTC	CASSFPASEQYF
TRBV6-1	-	-	TRBJ2-4	TGTGCCAGCAGTGAAACAGGGATAGCCAAAAACATTCAGTACTTC	CASSETGIAKNIQYF